This T cell receptor (beta chain) was captured by sequencing in a study of blood T cells in healthy people across ages (dated by TCRdb to between 2014 and 2017). Describing the broader study: In model experiments, roughly one uniquely barcoded TCR beta cDNA molecule per two T cells was captured by template switching. Using deep sequencing normalized with unique cDNA molecular identifiers, the study measured how TCR beta repertoire diversity changes with age. The donors were divided into four age groups: young (average approximately 15 years), middle-aged (about 41), aged (approximately 62) and long-lived (roughly 88). Two additional independent replicas of 1 million unique cDNA reads from the same blood draw were analyzed for two donors (one aged 18 to 30 and one aged 80 or older).

Taken from cysteine to phenylalanine, the CDR3 has 14 residues. Only CDR3 DNA is held: 42 bases, read in frame from base 1. According to the germline V gene, CDR1 reads KGHSH and CDR2 reads LQKENI. The V end gives up 2 bases and the J end 2 bases, leaving 2 bases in the junction not matched to a gene. Receptor libraries were prepared by 5' RACE. The sequencer listed for this sample is Illumina HiSeq 2500. A second PCR of about 7 to 12 cycles was performed with a sample-barcoded 5' primer and a J-beta primer mix. A template-switch 5' adaptor carrying 12 random nucleotides introduced a unique molecular identifier onto each TCR beta cDNA molecule. At least 2.5 million CDR3-containing paired-end reads were obtained from each sample. The Mint cDNA synthesis kit, primed by a TRBC-specific oligonucleotide, was used to synthesize first-strand cDNA from all RNA. After uracil-DNA glycosylase treatment, a first 18-cycle PCR used universal primers M1SS and BC2_uni_R on all cDNA. The study's own analysis went as follows. For normalization, 1 million high-quality reads were randomly selected from each sample, with every read carrying a distinct molecular identifier. Reads sharing molecular identifiers were discarded rather than binned into consensus sequences. MiTCR, set to a Q25 quality threshold and the strictest error-elimination algorithm, was used for CDR3 identification, clonotype clustering and error correction. Lower-bound total TCR beta diversity was estimated with a nonparametric unseen species model using Euler transformation. The public sequencing data were trimmed at Q25 with fastp and processed into clonotypes with MiXCR by TCRdb, which kept only in-frame beta chains. When rows share a CDR3 protein, they turn into one entry using the most common DNA and genes. The V and J calls were not made by the authors but by TCRdb's processing. The sample profile shows around 820,000 distinct CDR3 sequences; roughly 25% of them were found once. The biggest ten clones account for under 4.5% of the sample.

General conclusions and limits of the study: As age increased, observed TCR beta diversity per million T cells dropped in a roughly linear way, and a significant reduction was already evident by age 40. Conclusive comparison of naive and antigen-experienced compartments was prevented by the profiling of bulk unsorted PBMCs. Donor CMV infection status was unknown, potentially confounding age-related changes in expanded clonotypes. The percentage of naive T cells measured by flow cytometry correlated strongly with observed TCR beta diversity. Estimates of total diversity from one million sequenced T cells were regarded as lower bounds and underestimates. Compared with the aged group, more naive CD4+ T cells, fewer expanded clones and increased TCR diversity were shown by the long-lived group, suggesting age selection.

The donors were roughly 39 Caucasian individuals from Russia, aged 6 to 90 years, who were systemically healthy. Roughly 10 milliliters of peripheral blood were collected from each donor into EDTA-treated Vacutainer tubes. Ficoll-Paque density-gradient centrifugation was used to isolate PBMCs, with at least 7 million per sample. Trizol reagent was used to extract total RNA from PBMCs, with at least 6 micrograms per sample. Naive CD45RAhigh/CD27high T cell percentages were measured by flow cytometry on a PBMC aliquot from every donor. In its sample, this clonotype was seen many times. Its recognized antigen is unknown. Per-base qualities were not stored, and no clone one base away is much larger. This sample was also put to use in a study of T cells of mothers and their children. The second paper states: The donors were nine systemically healthy Caucasian individuals, made up of three mothers and their six children. cDNA synthesis consumed the entire amount of extracted RNA, loaded at around 1.5 ug RNA in each 15 ul reaction. In the second PCR, the M1S primer added sample barcodes and 2-4 random nucleotides. Over 10 million TCR beta CDR3 reads came from each mother, compared with 3.3 million or so reads from each child. In both related and unrelated pairs, thymic selection shapes the output of TCR recombination in a similar way, with inherited differences having only a minor effect. Normalized repertoire overlap in related mother-child pairs was always slightly higher than in unrelated mother-child pairs, but the difference was never significant. Persistent microchimeric T cell clones were not detected, at a sensitivity of about 100 clones per million clonotypes. To look for features that set related mother-child pairs apart from unrelated individuals, the researchers ran deep NGS to compare the TCR beta repertoires of mothers and children. Mothers averaged around 40 +/- 4 years of age and children averaged about 10 +/- 4 years. After adapter ligation was performed with NEBNext reagents, the libraries were sequenced on an Illumina HiSeq 2000 with 100+100 nt paired-end reads. To prevent cross-contamination, the mother and child libraries were prepared one month apart and sequenced in separate runs. Between 500,000 and 2,000,000 distinct TCR beta clonotypes were identified per donor. Naive TCR beta clonotypes were estimated from low-frequency clonotypes matched to each donor's FACS-determined naive share, without sorting.

The rearranged chain carries TRBV18 and TRBJ2-5; 7 bases in between match TRBD1. The clonotype was recovered from a boy younger than 18 in good health. Sequenced: blood. The sequenced DNA is TGTGCCAGCTCACCAGACAGGGTACAAGAGACCCAGTACTTC. Translated, it reads CASSPDRVQETQYF.